The 7 T cell receptor beta chains in this list originate from one sample, sequenced in a study of T-cell memory formation after mild COVID-19. TCRdb re-derived calls from the 5' RACE reads in MiXCR, one entry per CDR3 protein. The sample contains under 650,000 distinct CDR3 sequences, approximately 19% of which appear only once. What was sequenced was PBMCs or a T cell subset sorted from them (not recorded which). All receptors come from an adult woman who had mild COVID-19 (a few samples of this study predate the infection). Cell type and time point are not known.

This clonotype has just a few counts. V is TRBV5-1 and J is TRBJ1-1; D call uncertain. Germline V gene data show CDR1 as SGHRS and CDR2 as YFSETQ. This CDR3 comprises 14 residues. V was trimmed by 1 base and J by 1 base, leaving 8 bases between them. This chain's CDR3 is CASSLIAGNTEAFF. Written as DNA, the CDR3 is TGCGCCAGCAGCTTGATTGCAGGGAACACTGAAGCTTTCTTT.

This chain joins TRBV20-1 and TRBJ2-1, with a possible D match to TRBD2 (6 bases). V lost 0 bases and J lost 6, with 18 bases in between. The CDR3 runs 16 residues. Germline-derived CDR1 and CDR2 are DFQATT and SNEGSKA (reference sequence). CDR3 DNA: TGCAGTGCTAGAGATCCGAGGATCCGGCGGGGCAATGAGCAGTTCTTC. Residues: CSARDPRIRRGNEQFF.

This clonotype was seen a few times. J is TRBJ1-5 and V is TRBV30; D call uncertain. Germline CDR1 reads GTSNPN; CDR2 reads SVGIG (reference sequence). The CDR3 is made up of 14 amino acids. V was cut by 0 bases and J by 0 bases, with 6 bases left in between. CDR3 sequence (DNA): TGTGCCTGGAGTGTACTAGGTAGCAATCAGCCCCAGCATTTT. It specifies CAWSVLGSNQPQHF.

Many counts were recorded for this clonotype. The genes are TRBV7-2 and TRBJ1-1, with D uncertain. V dropped 2 bases and J dropped 1 base, with 8 bases sitting between them. Germline V gene lookup returns CDR1 SGHTA and CDR2 FQGNSA. CDR3 length: 14 amino acids. The CDR3 region is CASSLRFQNTEAFF. As DNA, the CDR3 is TGTGCCAGCAGCTTAAGATTCCAGAACACTGAAGCTTTCTTT.

This clonotype was counted between two and nine times. The V and J genes are TRBV6-2 or TRBV6-3 and TRBJ2-4, with D perhaps matching TRBD1 (6 bases). V dropped 8 bases and J dropped 5 bases, with 16 bases sitting between them. Per germline, CDR1 MNHEY and CDR2 SVGEGT. This CDR3 is built from 14 residues. Here the CDR3 reads CASGTHRVENIQYF. CDR3 nucleotides: TGTGCCAGCGGGACCCACAGGGTAGAAAACATTCAGTACTTC.

The CDR3 spells CASSPSRSGSVNEQFF. The CDR3 DNA is TGTGCCAGCAGCCCGAGCCGGAGCGGGAGTGTGAATGAGCAGTTCTTC. This chain connects TRBV7-2 to TRBJ2-1; 8 bases map to TRBD2. The CDR3 loop spans 16 amino acids. V gave up 5 bases and J gave up 7 bases; unmatched junction bases: 13. Germline V gene lookup returns CDR1 SGHTA and CDR2 FQGNSA.

J is TRBJ2-1 and V is TRBV11-2; TRBD2 matches at 9 bases. With 4 bases clipped from V and 3 bases from J, the junction kept 7 bases outside the gene matches. This CDR3 region has 16 residues. The V gene's germline CDR1 is SGHAT and CDR2 FQNNGV. The CDR3 loop is CASSSERLADYNEQFF. The CDR3 DNA sequence: TGTGCCAGCAGCTCAGAAAGACTAGCGGACTACAATGAGCAGTTCTTC.